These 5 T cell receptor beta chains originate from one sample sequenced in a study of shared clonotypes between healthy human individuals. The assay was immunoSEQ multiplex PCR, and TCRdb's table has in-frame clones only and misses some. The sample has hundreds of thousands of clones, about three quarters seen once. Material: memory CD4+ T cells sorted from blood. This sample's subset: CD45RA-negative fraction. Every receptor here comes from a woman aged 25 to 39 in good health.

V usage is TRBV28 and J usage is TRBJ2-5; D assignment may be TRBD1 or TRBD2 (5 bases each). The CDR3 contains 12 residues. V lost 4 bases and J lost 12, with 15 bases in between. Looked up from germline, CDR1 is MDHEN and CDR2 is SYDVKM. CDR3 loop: CASSSGTKPEYF. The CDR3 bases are TGTGCCAGCAGTTCAGGGACGAAACCGGAGTACTTC.

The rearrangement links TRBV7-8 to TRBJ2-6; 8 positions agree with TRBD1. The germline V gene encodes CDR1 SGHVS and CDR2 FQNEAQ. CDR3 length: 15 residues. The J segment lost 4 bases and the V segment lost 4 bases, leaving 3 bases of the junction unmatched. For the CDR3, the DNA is TGTGCCAGCAGCTCGACAGGGGCCGGGGCCAACGTCCTGACTTTC. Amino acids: CASSSTGAGANVLTF.

DNA for the CDR3: TGCAGCGTTGACTGGACAGTCGATGGGTCCTACAATGAGCAGTTCTTC. Encoded protein: CSVDWTVDGSYNEQFF. The chain employs TRBV29-1 and TRBJ2-1, with D possibly matching TRBD1 (6 bases). The V end was cut by 3 bases, the J end by 1 base, with 16 bases between. CDR1 and CDR2 (germline): SQVTM, ANQGSEA. The CDR3 covers 16 residues.

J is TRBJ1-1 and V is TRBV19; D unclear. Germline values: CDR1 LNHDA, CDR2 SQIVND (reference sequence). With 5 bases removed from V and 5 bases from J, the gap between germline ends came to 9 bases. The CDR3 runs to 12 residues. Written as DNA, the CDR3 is TGTGCCAGTAGTGAGAAGCGGACTGAAGCTTTCTTT. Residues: CASSEKRTEAFF.

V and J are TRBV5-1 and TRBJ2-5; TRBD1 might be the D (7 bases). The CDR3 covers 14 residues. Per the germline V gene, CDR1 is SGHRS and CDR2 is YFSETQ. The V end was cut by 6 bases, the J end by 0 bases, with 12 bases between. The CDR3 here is CASTAGGYQETQYF. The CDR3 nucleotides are TGCGCCAGCACCGCAGGGGGGTACCAAGAGACCCAGTACTTC.